A selection of T cell receptor beta chains follows, all from one sample in a study of OX40 agonist ivuxolimab in advanced cancers. Clones were read by immunoSEQ multiplex PCR, and TCRdb kept only the in-frame ones, dropping some. The sample includes approximately 76,000 clones, over 75% of them seen just once. The sample in question was CD4+ or CD8+ T cells sorted from blood, obtained in a trial of the OX40 agonist ivuxolimab. The receptors here all came from an adult with an advanced solid tumor such as melanoma, head and neck, liver or kidney cancer. Both conserved end residues are part of each CDR3. D genes are given only for firm matches. A clone size is listed for some rows: how often the clone was seen (once, few, many), or a class if it is expanded.

cdr3_aa cdr3_nt d_call j_call v_call clone_size
CASSQRQGGDQPQHF TGCGCCAGCAGCCAAAGACAGGGAGGGGATCAGCCCCAGCATTTT TRBD1 TRBJ1-5 TRBV4-3 NA
CASSQAGGRGADTQYF TGCGCCAGCAGCCAAGCGGGGGGGAGGGGAGCAGATACGCAGTATTTT TRBD2 TRBJ2-3 TRBV4-3 NA
CASSYSKNTGELFF TGTGCCAGCAGTTACTCGAAGAACACCGGGGAGCTGTTTTTT NA TRBJ2-2 TRBV6-5 NA
CASSLVEWGPGELFF TGTGCCAGCAGCTTAGTAGAGTGGGGTCCCGGGGAGCTGTTTTTT NA TRBJ2-2 TRBV7-2 NA
CASSQAAGRTDTQYF TGCGCCAGCAGCCAAGCAGCGGGGCGCACAGATACGCAGTATTTT TRBD2 TRBJ2-3 TRBV4-1 NA
CASSSQGLYGCTF TGTGCCAGCAGTTCACAGGGGCTCTATGGCTGCACCTTC TRBD1 TRBJ1-2 TRBV27 NA
CASSWTSGRITGELFF TGTGCCAGCAGCTGGACTAGCGGGAGGATCACCGGGGAGCTGTTTTTT TRBD2 TRBJ2-2 TRBV5-6 NA
CASRTKRGIPDTQYF TGTGCCAGCCGCACTAAGCGGGGGATCCCAGATACGCAGTATTTT TRBD2 TRBJ2-3 TRBV5-4 NA
CASSLGGTSGYNEQFF TGCGCCAGCAGCTTGGGAGGGACTAGCGGGTACAATGAGCAGTTCTTC TRBD2 TRBJ2-1 TRBV5-1 NA
CASAGGATTGELFF TGCGCCAGTGCAGGGGGCGCGACCACCGGGGAGCTGTTTTTT TRBD1 TRBJ2-2 TRBV5-1 NA
CASSQGVVGSSSDTQYF TGCGCCAGCAGTCAAGGCGTAGTTGGCTCGTCCTCAGATACGCAGTATTTT NA TRBJ2-3 TRBV23-1 NA
CASSFTGQGNEQYF TGTGCCAGCAGCTTTACGGGACAGGGGAACGAGCAGTACTTC TRBD1 TRBJ2-7 TRBV5-8 NA
CASSLMAPNLNEQYF TGTGCCAGCAGCTTAATGGCACCCAACCTCAACGAGCAGTACTTC NA TRBJ2-7 TRBV13 NA
CAISVEGNQPQHF TGTGCCATCAGTGTTGAGGGGAATCAGCCCCAGCATTTT NA TRBJ1-5 TRBV10-3 NA
CASGRTGLDEQYF TGTGCCAGCGGAAGAACAGGGTTAGACGAGCAGTACTTC NA TRBJ2-7 TRBV6-5 NA
CASSGDWNTEAFF TGTGCCAGCAGTGGGGACTGGAACACTGAAGCTTTCTTT NA TRBJ1-1 TRBV2 NA
CASWRGQGQYNEQFF TGTGCCAGCTGGCGGGGTCAAGGTCAATACAATGAGCAGTTCTTC NA TRBJ2-1 TRBV27 few
CSGGPNTEAFF TGCAGTGGGGGACCGAACACTGAAGCTTTCTTT NA TRBJ1-1 TRBV20-1 NA
CASSLASGGSRDTQYF TGTGCCAGCAGCTTAGCTAGCGGGGGTTCCCGGGATACGCAGTATTTT TRBD2 TRBJ2-3 TRBV7-6 NA
CASSTNFFTSNQPQHF TGTGCCAGTAGTACTAACTTCTTTACCTCCAATCAGCCCCAGCATTTT NA TRBJ1-5 TRBV19 NA
CAGSRSRDTEAFF TGTGCCGGAAGCAGGTCCAGGGACACTGAAGCTTTCTTT NA TRBJ1-1 TRBV7-9 NA
CASSGARDKGAYGYTF TGTGCCAGCAGCGGCGCCAGGGACAAGGGGGCGTATGGCTACACCTTC TRBD1 TRBJ1-2 TRBV9 once
CASSLRRLNSGNTIYF TGTGCCAGCAGCTTAAGACGCCTTAACTCTGGAAACACCATATATTTT NA TRBJ1-3 TRBV7-8 NA
CASLRDVNYEQYF TGTGCCAGCCTACGGGACGTAAACTACGAGCAGTACTTC NA TRBJ2-7 TRBV2 NA
CASSLAKGSYEQYF TGTGCCAGCAGCTTAGCGAAGGGGTCCTACGAGCAGTACTTC NA TRBJ2-7 TRBV7-2 NA
CASSLSRQGLNYGYTF TGCGCCAGCAGCCTAAGTCGACAGGGACTTAACTATGGCTACACCTTC TRBD1 TRBJ1-2 TRBV5-1 once
CAISEGLPYEQYF TGTGCCATCAGTGAGGGACTCCCCTACGAGCAGTACTTC NA TRBJ2-7 TRBV10-3 NA
CASSVEIADTQYF TGTGCCAGCAGCGTTGAGATCGCAGATACGCAGTATTTT NA TRBJ2-3 TRBV9 NA
CASSIGGSSYEQYF TGTGCCAGTAGTATAGGCGGGAGCTCCTACGAGCAGTACTTC TRBD2 TRBJ2-7 TRBV19 NA
CASRRLAGGDTQYF TGTGCCAGTAGGCGGCTAGCGGGGGGAGATACGCAGTATTTT TRBD2 TRBJ2-3 TRBV19 NA
CASSPSSPSYNEQFF TGTGCCAGCTCACCGAGTTCCCCCTCCTACAATGAGCAGTTCTTC NA TRBJ2-1 TRBV18 NA
CASSRGGFGQPQHF TGTGCCAGTTCCCGGGGAGGGTTTGGACAGCCCCAGCATTTT NA TRBJ1-5 TRBV6-6 NA
CASSVGTGGTEAFF TGTGCCAGTAGTGTAGGGACGGGTGGCACTGAAGCTTTCTTT NA TRBJ1-1 TRBV19 NA